The source of this TCR beta chain is a study of blood T cells in healthy people across ages. Germline-derived CDR1 and CDR2 are ENHRY and SYGVKD. This CDR3 region has 13 residues. Trimming took off 6 bases at V and 0 bases at J, with 6 bases between the two ends. Every donor provided 8.5 to 10 milliliters of peripheral blood. With a J-beta primer mix and a sample-barcoded 5' primer, a second PCR ran about 7 to 12 cycles. TCRdb used MiXCR to reprocess the 5' RACE reads, holding one entry per CDR3 protein. The data hold around 790,000 distinct CDR3 sequences, with approximately 44% observed a single time.

This TCR was recovered from a man aged 60 to 75 in good health. The chain recombines TRBV10-3 with TRBJ1-5; D gene uncertain. The sample taken for sequencing was blood. CDR3 protein: CAIRLDSNQPQHF. The DNA for the CDR3 is TGTGCCATCAGGTTAGATAGCAATCAGCCCCAGCATTTT.